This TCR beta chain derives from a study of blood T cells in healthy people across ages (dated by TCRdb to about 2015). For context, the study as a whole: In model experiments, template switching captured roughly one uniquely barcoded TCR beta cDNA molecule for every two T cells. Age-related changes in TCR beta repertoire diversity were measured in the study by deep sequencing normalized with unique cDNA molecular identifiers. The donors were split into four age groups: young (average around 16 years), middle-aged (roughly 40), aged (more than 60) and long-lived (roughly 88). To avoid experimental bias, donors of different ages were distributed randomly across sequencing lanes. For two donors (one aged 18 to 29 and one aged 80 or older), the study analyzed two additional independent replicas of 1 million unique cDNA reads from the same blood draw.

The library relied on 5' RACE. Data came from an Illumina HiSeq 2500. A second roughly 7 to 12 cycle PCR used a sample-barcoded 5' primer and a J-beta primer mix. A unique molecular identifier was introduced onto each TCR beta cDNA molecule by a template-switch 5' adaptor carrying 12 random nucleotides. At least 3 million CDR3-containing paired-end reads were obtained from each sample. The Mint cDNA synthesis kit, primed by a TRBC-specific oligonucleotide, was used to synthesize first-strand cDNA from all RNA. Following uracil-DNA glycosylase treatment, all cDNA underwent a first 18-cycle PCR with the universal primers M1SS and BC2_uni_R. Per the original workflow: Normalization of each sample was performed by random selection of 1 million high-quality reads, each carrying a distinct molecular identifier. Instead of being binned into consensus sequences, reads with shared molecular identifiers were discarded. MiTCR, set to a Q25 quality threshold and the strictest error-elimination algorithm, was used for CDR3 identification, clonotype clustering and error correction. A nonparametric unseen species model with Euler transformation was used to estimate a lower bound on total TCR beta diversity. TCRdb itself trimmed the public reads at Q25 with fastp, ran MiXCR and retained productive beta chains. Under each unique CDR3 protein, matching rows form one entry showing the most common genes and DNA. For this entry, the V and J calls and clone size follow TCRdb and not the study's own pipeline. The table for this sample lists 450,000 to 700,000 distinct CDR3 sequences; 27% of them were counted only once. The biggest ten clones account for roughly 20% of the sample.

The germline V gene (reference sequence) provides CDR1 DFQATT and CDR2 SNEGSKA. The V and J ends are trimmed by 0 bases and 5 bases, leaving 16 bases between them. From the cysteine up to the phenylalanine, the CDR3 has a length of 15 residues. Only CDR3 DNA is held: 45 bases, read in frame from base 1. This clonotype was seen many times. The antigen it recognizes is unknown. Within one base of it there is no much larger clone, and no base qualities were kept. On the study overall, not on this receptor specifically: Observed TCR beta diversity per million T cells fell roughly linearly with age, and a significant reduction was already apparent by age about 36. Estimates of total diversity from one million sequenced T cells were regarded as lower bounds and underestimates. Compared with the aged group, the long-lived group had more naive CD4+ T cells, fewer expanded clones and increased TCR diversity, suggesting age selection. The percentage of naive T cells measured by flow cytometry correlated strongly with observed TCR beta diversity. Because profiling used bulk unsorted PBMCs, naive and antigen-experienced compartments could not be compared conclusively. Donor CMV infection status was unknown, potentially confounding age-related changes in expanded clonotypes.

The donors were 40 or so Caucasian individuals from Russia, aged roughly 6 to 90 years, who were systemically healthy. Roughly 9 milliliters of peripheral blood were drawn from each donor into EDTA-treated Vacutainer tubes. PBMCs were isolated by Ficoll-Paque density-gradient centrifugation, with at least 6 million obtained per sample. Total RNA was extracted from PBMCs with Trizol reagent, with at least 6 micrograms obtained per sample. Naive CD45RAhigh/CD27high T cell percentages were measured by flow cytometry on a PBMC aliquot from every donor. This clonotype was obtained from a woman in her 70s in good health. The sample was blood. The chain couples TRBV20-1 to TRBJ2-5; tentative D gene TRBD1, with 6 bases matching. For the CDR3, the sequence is CSARDAGTPGETQYF. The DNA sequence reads TGCAGTGCTAGAGATGCTGGGACACCTGGGGAGACCCAGTACTTC.